One T cell receptor (beta chain) is described in this entry. The antigen remains undetermined. This sample is drawn from a study of CD8 T cells in ankylosing spondylitis. Study results and caveats: About 8 highly homologous variants made up a TCR beta motif, and this motif appeared characteristic of ankylosing spondylitis blood. In synovial fluid and blood from reactive arthritis, some motif variants were previously reported. Reportedly, matched ankylosing spondylitis synovial fluid was significantly enriched for disease-linked clones. Peripheral blood held disease-linked clones only at relatively low frequency, and these were CD8+.

Library preparation for TCR beta used quantitative 5'-RACE with molecular barcodes. TCRdb called the 5' RACE reads again in MiXCR, with one record for every CDR3 protein. Of around 430,000 distinct CDR3 sequences in the sample, approximately 17% were seen once. The clonotype originates from a male donor with ankylosing spondylitis. The sample consisted of blood, either unsorted or a sorted T cell fraction (not recorded which).

In DNA form, the CDR3 reads TGTGCCACCTTGGGACAGGGAGGGGATGAGCAGTTCTTC. Amino acid sequence: CATLGQGGDEQFF. The V and J genes are TRBV6-1 and TRBJ2-1; 9 bases are shared with TRBD1. Germline V gene data show CDR1 as MNHNS and CDR2 as SASEGT. V gave up 10 bases and J gave up 8 bases; unmatched junction bases: 9. The CDR3 length is 13 residues.